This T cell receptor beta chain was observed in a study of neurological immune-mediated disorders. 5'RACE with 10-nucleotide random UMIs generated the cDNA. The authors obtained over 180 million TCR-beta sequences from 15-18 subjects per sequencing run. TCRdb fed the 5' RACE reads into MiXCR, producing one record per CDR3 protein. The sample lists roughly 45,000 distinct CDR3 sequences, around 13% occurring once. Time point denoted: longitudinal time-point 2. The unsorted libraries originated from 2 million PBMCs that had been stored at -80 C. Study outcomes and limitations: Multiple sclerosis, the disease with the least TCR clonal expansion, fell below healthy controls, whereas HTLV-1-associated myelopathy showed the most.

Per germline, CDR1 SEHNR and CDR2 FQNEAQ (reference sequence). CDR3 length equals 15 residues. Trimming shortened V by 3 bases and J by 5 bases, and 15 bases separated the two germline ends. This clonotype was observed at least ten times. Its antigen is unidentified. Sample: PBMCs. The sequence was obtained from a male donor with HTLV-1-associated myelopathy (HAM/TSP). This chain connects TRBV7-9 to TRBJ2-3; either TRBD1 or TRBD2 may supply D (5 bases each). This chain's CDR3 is CASSLVVGDLDTQYF. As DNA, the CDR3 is TGTGCCAGCAGCTTGGTTGTGGGGGATTTAGATACGCAGTATTTT.